The clone carrying this T cell receptor beta chain showed up just a few times. The data belong to a study of shared T cell receptors in the human thymus. Data came from immunoSEQ multiplex PCR; TCRdb stores just in-frame clones and leaves some out. The sample has just under 550,000 clones; about 84% are singletons. Germline CDR1 LNHNV, CDR2 YYDKDF (reference sequence). With 1 base clipped from V and 3 bases from J, the junction kept 7 bases outside the gene matches. This CDR3 is built from 17 residues. These data also featured in a second study, about human thymus T cells. From that second work: Corrective cardiac surgery supplied the resected thymus tissue. Thymic and blood repertoires seemed to favor certain V and J genes.

The material sequenced was thymocytes. V usage is TRBV15 and J usage is TRBJ2-2; TRBD1 agrees at 8 bases. This receptor was taken from a boy younger than two with a congenital heart defect. As DNA, the CDR3 is TGTGCCACCAGCAGAGTCGTAAGGACAGGGTACACCGGGGAGCTGTTTTTT. Translation gives CATSRVVRTGYTGELFF.